The T cell receptor (beta chain) under discussion was sequenced for a study of T cell clonotyping in hematopoietic cell transplantation. Study-wide background: Recipients' pretransplant samples followed cytoreduction. Overall study findings and caveats: No sorting was done, leaving CD4 and CD8 contributions mixed. Recipient TCR diversity dropped after transplant; expanded clonotypes rose from day 30 to 180.

Only in-frame clones appear in the TCRdb table, and some are missing; sequencing was by immunoSEQ multiplex PCR. The sample gives about 36,000 clones, 90% to 95% of which show up once; roughly 1.5% is in the top ten. The time point here: recipient sample about 28 days before transplant, after cytoreduction. Samples: about 28 days before transplant, then days 30, 100 and 180 after. Concerning this clone: Its specificity is not known.

Trimming left V 11 bases short and J 4 bases short, with 18 bases between. The CDR3 covers 13 residues. The source of this sequence is a man aged 40-49 years with chronic myeloid leukemia. Some clones in this sample may be carry-over from other donors' samples. This chain uses TRBV23-1 with TRBJ2-7, with D perhaps TRBD1 or TRBD2 (6 bases each). TRBV23-1 is classed as an ORF, of uncertain function. This specimen was peripheral blood mononuclear cells, taken before stem cell transplant. For the CDR3, the DNA is TGCGCCGGGGGGCTGCAGGGGCCTTACGAGCAGTACTTC. It specifies CAGGLQGPYEQYF.